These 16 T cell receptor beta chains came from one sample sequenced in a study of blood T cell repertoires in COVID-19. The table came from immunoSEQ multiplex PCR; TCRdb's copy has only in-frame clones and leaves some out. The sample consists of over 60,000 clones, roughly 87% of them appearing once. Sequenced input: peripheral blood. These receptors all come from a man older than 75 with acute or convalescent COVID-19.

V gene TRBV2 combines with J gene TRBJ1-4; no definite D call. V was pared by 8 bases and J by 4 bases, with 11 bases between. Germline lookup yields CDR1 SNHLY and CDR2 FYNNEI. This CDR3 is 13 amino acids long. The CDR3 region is CASSAQDNEKLFF. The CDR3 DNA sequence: TGTGCCAGCTCCGCGCAGGATAATGAAAAACTGTTTTTT.

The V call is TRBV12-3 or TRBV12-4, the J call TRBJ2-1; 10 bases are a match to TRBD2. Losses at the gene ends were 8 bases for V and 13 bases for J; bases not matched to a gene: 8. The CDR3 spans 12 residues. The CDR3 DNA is TGTGCCAGCGAATTAGCGGGAGGCTCACAGTTCTTC. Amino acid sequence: CASELAGGSQFF.

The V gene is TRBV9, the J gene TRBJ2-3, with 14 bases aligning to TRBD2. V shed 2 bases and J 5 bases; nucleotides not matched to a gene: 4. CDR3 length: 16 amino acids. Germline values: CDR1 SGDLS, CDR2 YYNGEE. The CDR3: CASSVGLAGAIDTQYF. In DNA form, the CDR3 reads TGTGCCAGCAGCGTGGGACTAGCGGGAGCGATAGATACGCAGTATTTT.

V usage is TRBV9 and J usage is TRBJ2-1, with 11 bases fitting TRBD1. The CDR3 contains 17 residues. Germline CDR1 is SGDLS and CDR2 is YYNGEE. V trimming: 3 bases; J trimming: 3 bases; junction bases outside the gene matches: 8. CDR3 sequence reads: CASSEGIGTGGYNEQFF. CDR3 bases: TGTGCCAGCAGCGAAGGAATCGGGACAGGGGGCTACAATGAGCAGTTCTTC. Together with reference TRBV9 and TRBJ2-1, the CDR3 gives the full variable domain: DSGVTQTPKHLITATGQRVTLRCSPRSGDLSVYWYQQSLDQGLQFLIQYYNGEERAKGNILERFSAQQFPDLHSELNLSSLELGDSALYFCASSEGIGTGGYNEQFFGPGTRLTVL.

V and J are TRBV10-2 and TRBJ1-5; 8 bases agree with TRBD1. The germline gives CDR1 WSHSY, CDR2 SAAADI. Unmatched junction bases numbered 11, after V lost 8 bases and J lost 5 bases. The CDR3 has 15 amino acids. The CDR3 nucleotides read TGCGCCAGCCGGGACGGGACAGGAGCTCATCAGCCCCAGCATTTT. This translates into CASRDGTGAHQPQHF.

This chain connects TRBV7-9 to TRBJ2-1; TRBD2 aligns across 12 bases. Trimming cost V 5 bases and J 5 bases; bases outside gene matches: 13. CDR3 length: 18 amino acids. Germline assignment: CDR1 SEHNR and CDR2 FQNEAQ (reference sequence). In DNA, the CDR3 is TGTGCCAGCAGCCAGGACAATCCGACTAGCGGGAGTAACAATGAGCAGTTCTTC. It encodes CASSQDNPTSGSNNEQFF.

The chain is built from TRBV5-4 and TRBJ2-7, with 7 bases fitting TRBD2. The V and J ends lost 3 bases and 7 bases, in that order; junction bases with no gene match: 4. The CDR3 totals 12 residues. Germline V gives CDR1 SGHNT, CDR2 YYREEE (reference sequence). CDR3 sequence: CASSWTSGEQYF. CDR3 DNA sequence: TGTGCCAGCAGCTGGACTAGTGGAGAGCAGTACTTC.

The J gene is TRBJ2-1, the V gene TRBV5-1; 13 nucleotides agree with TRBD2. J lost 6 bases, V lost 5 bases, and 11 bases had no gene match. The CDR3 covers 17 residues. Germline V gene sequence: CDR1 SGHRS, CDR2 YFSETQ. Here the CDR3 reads CASRDRLAGGWANEQFF. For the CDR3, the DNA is TGCGCCAGCAGGGACAGACTAGCGGGGGGATGGGCCAATGAGCAGTTCTTC. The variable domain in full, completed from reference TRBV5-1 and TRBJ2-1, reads KAGVTQTPRYLIKTRGQQVTLSCSPISGHRSVSWYQQTPGQGLQFLFEYFSETQRNKGNFPGRFSGRQFSNSRSEMNVSTLELGDSALYLCASRDRLAGGWANEQFFGPGTRLTVL.

The CDR3 DNA reads TGCGCCAGCAGCTTGGTTTCGGGACAGGGGATTAGTAGCAATCAGCCCCAGCATTTT. It codes for CASSLVSGQGISSNQPQHF. The chain joins TRBV5-1 to TRBJ1-5; 10 bases agree with TRBD1. Germline assignment: CDR1 SGHRS and CDR2 YFSETQ. With 0 bases clipped from V and 0 bases from J, the junction kept 9 bases outside the gene matches. This CDR3 has 19 amino acids.

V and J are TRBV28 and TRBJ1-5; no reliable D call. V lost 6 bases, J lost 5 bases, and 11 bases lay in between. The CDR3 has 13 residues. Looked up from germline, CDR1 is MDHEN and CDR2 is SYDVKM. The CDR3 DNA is TGTGCCAGCAGGTCAGACACGTATCAGCCCCAGCATTTT. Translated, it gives CASRSDTYQPQHF.

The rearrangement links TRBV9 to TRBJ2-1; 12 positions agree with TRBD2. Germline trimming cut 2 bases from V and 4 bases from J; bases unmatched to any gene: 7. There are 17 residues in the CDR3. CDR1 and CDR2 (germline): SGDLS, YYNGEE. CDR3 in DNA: TGTGCCAGCAGCGTCACGACGGGACTAGCGGGTTACAATGAGCAGTTCTTC. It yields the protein CASSVTTGLAGYNEQFF.

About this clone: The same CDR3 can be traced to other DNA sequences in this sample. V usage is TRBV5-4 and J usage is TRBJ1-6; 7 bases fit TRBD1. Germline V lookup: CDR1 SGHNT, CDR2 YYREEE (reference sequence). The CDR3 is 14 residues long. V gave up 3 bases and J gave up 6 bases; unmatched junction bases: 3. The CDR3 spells CASSWTGINSPLHF. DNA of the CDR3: TGTGCCAGCAGCTGGACAGGAATTAATTCACCCCTCCACTTT.

CDR3 DNA: TGTGCCAGCAGCCCCGGGACAACGAAGGAGTTCTTC. This gives the protein CASSPGTTKEFF. The V and J genes are TRBV7-8 and TRBJ2-1; maybe TRBD1 (6 bases). CDR1 is SGHVS and CDR2 is FQNEAQ in the germline V gene. The CDR3 extends over 12 amino acids. The V end was cut by 5 bases, the J end by 14 bases, with 16 bases between.

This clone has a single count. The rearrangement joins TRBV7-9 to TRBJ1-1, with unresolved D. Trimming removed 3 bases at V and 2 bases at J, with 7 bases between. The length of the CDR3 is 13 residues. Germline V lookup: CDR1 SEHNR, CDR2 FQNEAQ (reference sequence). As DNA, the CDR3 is TGTGCCAGCAGCTTTCCTCTAAACACTGAAGCTTTCTTT. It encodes CASSFPLNTEAFF.

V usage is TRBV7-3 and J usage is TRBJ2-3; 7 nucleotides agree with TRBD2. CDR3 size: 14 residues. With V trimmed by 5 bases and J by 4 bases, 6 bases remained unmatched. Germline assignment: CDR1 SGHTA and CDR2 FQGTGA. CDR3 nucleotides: TGTGCCAGCAGCCTGAACGGGAGGCCAGATACGCAGTATTTT. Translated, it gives CASSLNGRPDTQYF.

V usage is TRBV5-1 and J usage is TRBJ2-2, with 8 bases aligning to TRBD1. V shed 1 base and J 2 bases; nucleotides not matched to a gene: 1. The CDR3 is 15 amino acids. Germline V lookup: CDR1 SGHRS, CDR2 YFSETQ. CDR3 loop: CASSLTGGNTGELFF. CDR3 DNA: TGCGCCAGCAGCTTGACAGGGGGTAACACCGGGGAGCTGTTTTTT. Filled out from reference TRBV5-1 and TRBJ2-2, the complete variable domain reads KAGVTQTPRYLIKTRGQQVTLSCSPISGHRSVSWYQQTPGQGLQFLFEYFSETQRNKGNFPGRFSGRQFSNSRSEMNVSTLELGDSALYLCASSLTGGNTGELFFGEGSRLTVL.